The 28 T cell receptor beta chains in this list originate from one sample, sequenced in a study of cytomegalovirus exposure and HLA in healthy donors. The PCR had 60 Vbeta and 13 Jbeta primers. Produced via immunoSEQ multiplex PCR; TCRdb's table is partial and in-frame only. The table records 100,000 to 150,000 clones, 60% to 80% of them present only once. Input material: PBMCs. These receptors came from a middle-aged man in good health and CMV-seropositive.

The V call is TRBV9, the J call TRBJ2-2; 14 bases map to TRBD2. Germline lookup yields CDR1 SGDLS and CDR2 YYNGEE. CDR3 size: 19 residues. J lost 6 bases, V lost 0 bases, and 10 bases had no gene match. The CDR3 DNA reads TGTGCCAGCAGCGTAGGTGCCCAACCGGGACTAGCGGGAGCCGGGGAGCTGTTTTTT. Translation gives CASSVGAQPGLAGAGELFF. Drawing the rest from reference TRBV9 and TRBJ2-2, the complete variable domain is DSGVTQTPKHLITATGQRVTLRCSPRSGDLSVYWYQQSLDQGLQFLIQYYNGEERAKGNILERFSAQQFPDLHSELNLSSLELGDSALYFCASSVGAQPGLAGAGELFFGEGSRLTVL.

This clone was counted a few times. The CDR3 region has the DNA TGTGCCAGTAGTATGGAGGGGGGGCTGAACACTGAAGCTTTCTTT. This encodes CASSMEGGLNTEAFF. The chain is built from TRBV19 and TRBJ1-1; maybe TRBD1 (6 bases). The CDR3 contains 15 residues. Germline lookup yields CDR1 LNHDA and CDR2 SQIVND (reference sequence). V was shortened by 3 bases and J by 0 bases, with 11 bases between the two germline ends.

The chain joins TRBV10-3 to TRBJ1-1; 7 bases are shared with TRBD1. Looked up from germline, CDR1 is ENHRY and CDR2 is SYGVKD. Unmatched junction bases numbered 8, after V lost 10 bases and J lost 3 bases. The CDR3 is made up of 13 amino acids. Here the CDR3 reads CANQRQGDTEAFF. The DNA for the CDR3 is TGTGCCAACCAGCGACAGGGAGACACTGAAGCTTTCTTT.

The chain joins TRBV7-8 to TRBJ2-1; 7 bases are shared with TRBD2. The trim removed 1 base at V and 8 bases at J, leaving 17 bases unmatched. The CDR3 length is 18 residues. Germline loops: CDR1 SGHVS, CDR2 FQNEAQ. This CDR3 is CASSLVYAGETGQYEQFF. CDR3 nucleotides: TGTGCCAGCAGCTTAGTTTACGCGGGAGAAACAGGACAATATGAGCAGTTCTTC.

The genes are TRBV19 and TRBJ2-3; TRBD2 might be the D (6 bases). V was shortened by 1 base and J by 5 bases, with 7 bases between the two germline ends. The CDR3 extends over 13 amino acids. CDR1 is LNHDA, CDR2 SQIVND, per germline (reference sequence). The CDR3 region has the DNA TGTGCCAGTAGTATAGGACTAGAAGATACGCAGTATTTT. Encoded protein: CASSIGLEDTQYF.

The gene calls are TRBV7-2 and TRBJ1-2; D not certain. Germline V gene lookup returns CDR1 SGHTA and CDR2 FQGNSA. Trimming removed 6 bases at V and 5 bases at J, with 13 bases between. This CDR3 spans 13 amino acids. CDR3 amino acids: CASRPTGAYGYTF. CDR3 nucleotides: TGTGCCAGCAGACCGACTGGCGCTTATGGCTACACCTTC.

There are a few counts of this clone. The chain employs TRBV5-1 and TRBJ1-1; TRBD1 matches at 8 bases. This CDR3 region has 14 residues. From germline, CDR1 is SGHRS and CDR2 YFSETQ. The J segment lost 4 bases and the V segment lost 4 bases, leaving 6 bases of the junction unmatched. In DNA, the CDR3 is TGCGCCAGCAGCGGACAGGGAGGGGGCACTGAAGCTTTCTTT. Amino acid sequence: CASSGQGGGTEAFF.

This clone has just one count. CDR3 region: CASSLIATSGGAETQYF. For the CDR3, the DNA is TGTGCCAGCAGCCTCATAGCGACTAGCGGGGGGGCAGAGACCCAGTACTTC. This chain joins TRBV7-6 and TRBJ2-5, with 14 bases matching TRBD2. CDR3 size: 17 residues. Unmatched junction bases numbered 9, after V lost 5 bases and J lost 4 bases. From germline, CDR1 is SGHVS and CDR2 FNYEAQ. Complete variable domain (other parts from reference TRBV7-6 and TRBJ2-5): GAGVSQSPRYKVTKRGQDVALRCDPISGHVSLYWYRQALGQGPEFLTYFNYEAQQDKSGLPNDRFSAERPEGSISTLTIQRTEQRDSAMYRCASSLIATSGGAETQYFGPGTRLLVL.

The chain joins TRBV6-4 to TRBJ1-6; the match to TRBD1 covers 9 bases. This CDR3 comprises 14 residues. V shed 3 bases and J 9 bases; nucleotides not matched to a gene: 3. Germline V gives CDR1 MRHNA, CDR2 SNTAGT. The CDR3 DNA reads as TGTGCCAGCAGTGAGGGACAGGGTACTTCACCCCTCCACTTT. It translates to CASSEGQGTSPLHF.

The chain links TRBV12-5 to TRBJ1-5; D is possibly TRBD1 (6 bases). Trimming took 6 bases from V and 2 from J, leaving 17 bases between them. Looked up from germline, CDR1 is LGHNT and CDR2 is FRNRAP. This CDR3 is built from 16 residues. The CDR3 sequence is CASGPGGQSGNQPQHF. In DNA, the CDR3 is TGTGCTAGTGGACCTGGGGGACAATCGGGCAATCAGCCCCAGCATTTT.

This chain joins TRBV4-1 and TRBJ1-6; 8 bases agree with TRBD1. V lost 1 base and J lost 7; bases outside the gene matches: 3. CDR1 is MGHRA and CDR2 is YSYEKL in the germline V gene. The length of the CDR3 is 15 residues. The CDR3 is CASSQGQGNNSPLHF. CDR3 nucleotides: TGCGCCAGCAGCCAAGGACAGGGGAACAATTCACCCCTCCACTTT.

The chain joins TRBV25-1 to TRBJ1-1; TRBD1 is a possible D gene (5 bases). Trimming removed 9 bases at V and 10 bases at J, with 18 bases between. CDR3 size: 12 residues. The V gene's germline CDR1 is MGHDK and CDR2 SYGVNS. The CDR3 spells CASQGAAGVAFF. The CDR3 DNA sequence: TGTGCCAGTCAGGGCGCGGCGGGAGTAGCTTTCTTT.

V usage is TRBV5-1 and J usage is TRBJ2-7, with 8 bases matching TRBD1. The ends lost 4 bases at V and 2 bases at J; junction bases unmatched: 11. Germline CDR1 and CDR2: SGHRS and YFSETQ. The CDR3 sequence is 16 residues long. This CDR3 is CASSLGDRTKAYEQYF. In nucleotides, the CDR3 is TGCGCCAGCAGCCTTGGGGACAGGACGAAAGCCTACGAGCAGTACTTC.

This chain joins TRBV9 and TRBJ2-1; 8 nucleotides agree with TRBD2. The germline V gene encodes CDR1 SGDLS and CDR2 YYNGEE. The CDR3 spans 15 residues. Germline trimming cut 4 bases from V and 6 bases from J; bases unmatched to any gene: 9. The CDR3: CASSPTGGVVNEQFF. The CDR3 nucleotides are TGTGCCAGCAGCCCCACCGGGGGGGTTGTCAATGAGCAGTTCTTC.

Only a few counts were recorded for this clone. The chain couples TRBV29-1 to TRBJ1-2; 8 bases are a match to TRBD1. The CDR3 runs to 13 residues. CDR1 is SQVTM, CDR2 ANQGSEA, per germline. The V gene end was trimmed by 6 bases and the J gene end by 2 bases; junction bases not matched to a gene: 5. The chain's CDR3 is CSVRDRGNYGYTF. The DNA for the CDR3 is TGCAGCGTCAGAGACAGGGGCAACTATGGCTACACCTTC.

The V and J genes are TRBV2 and TRBJ2-2, with D possibly matching TRBD1 (5 bases). Trimming shortened V by 6 bases and J by 0 bases, and 11 bases separated the two germline ends. The length of the CDR3 is 15 residues. Looked up from germline, CDR1 is SNHLY and CDR2 is FYNNEI. Here the CDR3 reads CASRGQPTNTGELFF. The CDR3 DNA sequence: TGTGCCAGCAGGGGGCAGCCCACGAACACCGGGGAGCTGTTTTTT.

This chain connects TRBV5-1 to TRBJ2-5; D not certain. The germline V and J ends were trimmed by 1 base and 4 bases, with 11 bases remaining between them. The CDR3 has 14 amino acids. The germline V gene has CDR1 SGHRS and CDR2 YFSETQ. Written as DNA, the CDR3 is TGCGCCAGCAGCTTGTTGGTAGCCGTAGAGACCCAGTACTTC. Its protein is CASSLLVAVETQYF. The full variable domain, rest sourced from reference TRBV5-1 and TRBJ2-5, is KAGVTQTPRYLIKTRGQQVTLSCSPISGHRSVSWYQQTPGQGLQFLFEYFSETQRNKGNFPGRFSGRQFSNSRSEMNVSTLELGDSALYLCASSLLVAVETQYFGPGTRLLVL.

The chain has TRBV9 and TRBJ1-3; D is unclear. V gave up 0 bases and J gave up 0 bases, with 4 bases separating them. Germline V lookup: CDR1 SGDLS, CDR2 YYNGEE. CDR3 length equals 14 residues. This CDR3 reads CASSVVSSGNTIYF. The CDR3 nucleotides read TGTGCCAGCAGCGTAGTTAGCTCTGGAAACACCATATATTTT.

The chain carries TRBV5-4 and TRBJ2-7, with D perhaps TRBD2 (5 bases). The CDR3 runs to 14 residues. The germline CDR1 and CDR2 sequences are SGHNT and YYREEE (reference sequence). V was clipped by 4 bases and J by 0 bases, with 11 bases between them. This CDR3 reads CASSPGGPSYEQYF. DNA of the CDR3: TGTGCCAGCAGCCCCGGCGGGCCCTCCTACGAGCAGTACTTC.

Comments on this clone: Within the sample, other DNA sequences also encode this same CDR3. The chain recombines TRBV27 with TRBJ2-1; D ambiguous. Trimming pared 6 bases from V and 6 bases from J, leaving 15 bases between. Germline assignment: CDR1 MNHEY and CDR2 SMNVEV (reference sequence). This CDR3 contains 14 residues. CDR3 in amino acids: CASSSLLAINEQFF. As DNA, the CDR3 is TGTGCCAGCAGCTCTCTGTTAGCTATCAATGAGCAGTTCTTC.

The chain has TRBV5-1 and TRBJ2-4; 8 nucleotides align to TRBD2. The J segment lost 0 bases and the V segment lost 6 bases, leaving 5 bases of the junction unmatched. Per germline, CDR1 SGHRS and CDR2 YFSETQ. The CDR3 totals 15 residues. The CDR3 region has the DNA TGCGCCAGCACACCCGGGGGGGGAGCCAAAAACATTCAGTACTTC. It specifies CASTPGGGAKNIQYF.

V and J are TRBV9 and TRBJ1-1; 8 bases agree with TRBD1. The CDR3 runs to 15 residues. Trimming at V came to 4 bases and at J to 0 bases, leaving 5 bases not matched to a gene. Germline V gene lookup returns CDR1 SGDLS and CDR2 YYNGEE. The CDR3 nucleotides read TGTGCCAGCAGCCCGAGACAGGGGATGAACACTGAAGCTTTCTTT. Translated, it gives CASSPRQGMNTEAFF.

This chain links TRBV6-5 with TRBJ1-1; tentatively, D is TRBD1 (6 bases). The CDR3 contains 11 residues. CDR1 and CDR2 from the germline V gene are MNHEY and SVGAGI. Deletions cut 7 bases from V and 6 bases from J, with 9 bases between. This chain's CDR3 is CASNGGSEAFF. CDR3 DNA: TGTGCCAGCAATGGGGGCTCTGAAGCTTTCTTT.

The chain is built from TRBV27 and TRBJ2-5, with TRBD1 matching 7 bases. The DNA end favors TRBJ2-7, so the J call may be wrong. This CDR3 is 14 amino acids long. Germline-derived CDR1 and CDR2 are MNHEY and SMNVEV (reference sequence). The CDR3 DNA sequence: TGTGCCAGCAGCTTTCTCGGGACAGCCTACGAGCAGTACTTC. It codes for CASSFLGTAYEQYF.

This clone was counted between two and nine times. V gene TRBV19 combines with J gene TRBJ1-2, with TRBD1 matching 7 bases. Germline V CDR1 and CDR2: LNHDA, SQIVND (reference sequence). After removal of 6 bases from V and 0 bases from J, the junction contained 7 bases not matched to a gene. This CDR3 is built from 15 residues. As DNA, the CDR3 is TGTGCCAGTAGGTTCCGACAGGGAGCTAACTATGGCTACACCTTC. This translates into CASRFRQGANYGYTF.

The chain employs TRBV2 and TRBJ2-1; a weak D match, TRBD2 (7 bases). CDR1 is SNHLY, CDR2 FYNNEI, per germline. Trimming removed 1 base from V and 5 bases from J, with 12 bases in between. The CDR3 is 15 residues long. DNA for the CDR3: TGTGCCAGCAGTGAAGGTGCGGGGGCCCACAATGAGCAGTTCTTC. Its translation: CASSEGAGAHNEQFF.

This chain joins TRBV19 and TRBJ1-1; TRBD1 matches at 7 bases. V lost 7 bases, J lost 5 bases, and 13 bases stayed unmatched. Germline CDR1 LNHDA, CDR2 SQIVND (reference sequence). The CDR3 is 15 amino acids. The CDR3 DNA sequence: TGTGCCAGTACTCCCGGGGGGGCAGGGGGGACTGAAGCTTTCTTT. Residues: CASTPGGAGGTEAFF.

This chain connects TRBV11-1 to TRBJ2-7; 8 positions agree with TRBD1. Germline V gives CDR1 SGHAT, CDR2 FQDESV (reference sequence). V lost 5 bases and J lost 3; bases outside the gene matches: 9. The CDR3 length is 15 residues. CDR3 sequence reads: CASSPRDRSYYEQYF. In nucleotides, the CDR3 is TGTGCCAGCAGCCCTCGGGACAGGAGCTACTACGAGCAGTACTTC. Full variable domain (remainder filled in from reference TRBV11-1 and TRBJ2-7): EAEVAQSPRYKITEKSQAVAFWCDPISGHATLYWYRQILGQGPELLVQFQDESVVDDSQLPKDRFSAERLKGVDSTLKIQPAELGDSAMYLCASSPRDRSYYEQYFGPGTRLTVT.